These 25 T cell receptor beta chains share one sample of origin, sequenced in a study of blood T cells in healthy people across ages. Next came a second PCR, run for 7 to 11 cycles, which used a sample-barcoded 5' primer along with a J-beta primer mix. TCRdb re-called the 5' RACE reads through MiXCR, storing one row per CDR3 protein. The sample comprises about 1.8 million distinct CDR3 sequences, less than 50% of which are singletons, and around 2.1% rests with the top ten. The source material was blood. These receptors all stem from a woman aged 40 to 55 in good health.

V gene TRBV5-5 combines with J gene TRBJ2-5; no reliable D call. The V gene lost 7 bases and the J gene lost 5 bases, with 21 bases spanning the gap. Per the germline V gene, CDR1 is SGHKS and CDR2 is YYEKEE (reference sequence). The CDR3 has 15 residues. The CDR3 sequence: CASRFAEIQVETQYF. CDR3 sequence (DNA): TGTGCCAGCCGGTTTGCAGAGATTCAGGTTGAGACCCAGTACTTC.

The chain combines TRBV28 with TRBJ2-3; D may be TRBD2 (7 bases). The germline V gene has CDR1 MDHEN and CDR2 SYDVKM. Trimming stripped 1 base from V and 2 bases from J, with 13 bases between. The CDR3 loop spans 16 amino acids. The CDR3: CASSLLGGAFTDTQYF. CDR3 nucleotide sequence: TGTGCCAGCAGTTTATTGGGGGGGGCTTTCACAGATACGCAGTATTTT. The full variable domain, with the rest looked up from reference TRBV28 and TRBJ2-3, is DVKVTQSSRYLVKRTGEKVFLECVQDMDHENMFWYRQDPGLGLRLIYFSYDVKMKEKGDIPEGYSVSREKKERFSLILESASTNQTSMYLCASSLLGGAFTDTQYFGPGTRLTVL.

This clonotype was seen a handful of times. V and J are TRBV6-5 and TRBJ2-5; 13 bases fit TRBD2. The CDR3 extends over 16 amino acids. V lost 6 bases and J lost 7; bases outside the gene matches: 11. CDR1 MNHEY and CDR2 SVGAGI come from the germline V gene. CDR3 region: CASRAPGTSGVGTQYF. The CDR3 DNA reads TGTGCCAGCAGAGCGCCCGGGACTAGCGGGGTTGGGACCCAGTACTTC.

CDR3 residues: CASSTPRTAQETQYF. DNA of the CDR3: TGTGCCAGCAGTACCCCGAGGACAGCCCAAGAGACCCAGTACTTC. The chain carries TRBV12-3 or TRBV12-4 and TRBJ2-5; D is possibly TRBD1 (6 bases). This CDR3 is built from 15 residues. Trimming stripped 5 bases from V and 1 base from J, with 14 bases between.

This clonotype showed up just a few times. The gene calls are TRBV6-2 or TRBV6-3 and TRBJ1-5; 7 bases line up with TRBD1. The germline gives CDR1 MNHEY, CDR2 SVGEGT. This CDR3 region has 17 residues. The junction had 5 bases not matched to a gene; V was cut back by 0 bases and J by 0 bases. The DNA of the CDR3 is TGTGCCAGCAGTTACTCCAGGACAGGCTTTAGCAATCAGCCCCAGCATTTT. Translating it yields CASSYSRTGFSNQPQHF.

The chain employs TRBV20-1 and TRBJ1-5; perhaps TRBD1 as D (5 bases). CDR3 length: 14 amino acids. The germline CDR1 and CDR2 sequences are DFQATT and SNEGSKA (reference sequence). V gave up 5 bases and J gave up 7 bases, with 18 bases separating them. Here the CDR3 reads CSAPRGDAWQPQHF. CDR3 nucleotide sequence: TGCAGTGCTCCCCGCGGGGACGCCTGGCAGCCCCAGCATTTT.

The chain combines TRBV11-2 with TRBJ2-1; weak D call: TRBD1 (6 bases). Germline-derived CDR1 and CDR2 are SGHAT and FQNNGV. V lost 3 bases and J 10 bases, leaving 19 bases between the germline ends. This CDR3 has 15 amino acids. In nucleotides, the CDR3 is TGTGCCAGCAGCTTTGGTGACAGGACGAGGGAGGAGCAGTTCTTC. The encoded protein is CASSFGDRTREEQFF.

The chain carries TRBV29-1 and TRBJ2-5, with 7 bases that match TRBD2. The CDR3 covers 14 residues. Germline CDR1 SQVTM, CDR2 ANQGSEA. V was clipped by 6 bases and J by 0 bases; unmatched bases: 7. In DNA form, the CDR3 reads TGCAGCGTGGAATTCGGGACTAACCAAGAGACCCAGTACTTC. Translated: CSVEFGTNQETQYF.

This clonotype was detected a few times. The rearrangement links TRBV27 to TRBJ2-3; D unclear. The V end was cut by 4 bases, the J end by 1 base, with 9 bases between. This CDR3 region has 14 residues. CDR1 MNHEY and CDR2 SMNVEV come from the germline V gene (reference sequence). The CDR3 nucleotides read TGTGCCAGCAGTTCGTATATACGCACAGATACGCAGTATTTT. It yields the protein CASSSYIRTDTQYF.

This clonotype has a single count. V usage is TRBV2 and J usage is TRBJ1-4, with D possibly matching TRBD1 (6 bases). V was cut by 10 bases and J by 6 bases, with 15 bases left in between. CDR1 is SNHLY, CDR2 FYNNEI, per germline. The CDR3 runs to 13 residues. The DNA of the CDR3 is TGTGCCACGGAGGGGGAGGGACATGAAAAACTGTTTTTT. It codes for CATEGEGHEKLFF.

The chain couples TRBV6-1 to TRBJ2-7; tentatively, D is TRBD1 or TRBD2 (5 bases each). The germline V gene encodes CDR1 MNHNS and CDR2 SASEGT. CDR3 length equals 15 residues. V lost 0 bases to trimming and J lost 0 bases, with 9 bases between them. Written as DNA, the CDR3 is TGTGCCAGCAGTGAAGCTCCAGGGAGCTCCTACGAGCAGTACTTC. It is translated as CASSEAPGSSYEQYF.

This clonotype appeared once. CDR3 sequence: CSARDTVHYGYTF. CDR3 DNA: TGCAGTGCTAGAGATACAGTCCACTATGGCTACACCTTC. The chain couples TRBV20-1 to TRBJ1-2; D is undetermined. V was pared by 0 bases and J by 3 bases, with 8 bases between. The CDR3 is 13 amino acids. Germline V gives CDR1 DFQATT, CDR2 SNEGSKA (reference sequence).

This clonotype occurred a few times. The chain combines TRBV3-1 with TRBJ2-1, with D possibly called TRBD1 or TRBD2 (6 bases each). CDR3 length equals 13 residues. V was trimmed by 4 bases and J by 5 bases, leaving 9 bases between them. CDR1 and CDR2 (germline): LGHDT, YNNKEL (reference sequence). CDR3 sequence: CASSPGAHNEQFF. Written as DNA, the CDR3 is TGTGCCAGCAGCCCGGGGGCACACAATGAGCAGTTCTTC.

This clonotype was counted a single time. The chain is built from TRBV28 and TRBJ1-6; D is ambiguous. The CDR3 spans 15 residues. CDR1 MDHEN and CDR2 SYDVKM come from the germline V gene. With 5 bases removed from V and 9 bases from J, the gap between germline ends came to 17 bases. The DNA for the CDR3 is TGTGCCAGCAGTGACCAGGCGCGATTGGGTTCACCCCTCCACTTT. Its translation: CASSDQARLGSPLHF.

This clonotype was seen repeatedly, ten times or more. V usage is TRBV7-8 and J usage is TRBJ2-1; D is perhaps TRBD2 (5 bases). The germline gives CDR1 SGHVS, CDR2 FQNEAQ. Trimming removed 3 bases from V and 3 bases from J, with 12 bases in between. CDR3 length equals 15 residues. DNA for the CDR3: TGTGCCAGCAGCTTCCAAGGGAGCAGCTACAATGAGCAGTTCTTC. This codes for CASSFQGSSYNEQFF.

This clonotype was seen ten or more times. The V and J genes are TRBV4-3 and TRBJ2-5, with 9 positions matching TRBD1. V was pared by 4 bases and J by 1 base, with 4 bases of the junction left unmatched. The CDR3 totals 15 residues. Germline V gene data show CDR1 as LGHNA and CDR2 as YSLEER. CDR3 sequence reads: CASSRDRASQETQYF. The CDR3 DNA sequence: TGCGCCAGCAGCCGGGACAGGGCCTCCCAAGAGACCCAGTACTTC.

The V and J genes are TRBV24-1 and TRBJ2-4; 8 nucleotides match TRBD1. This CDR3 is 19 amino acids long. V was clipped by 7 bases and J by 2 bases; unmatched bases: 18. CDR1 and CDR2 from the germline V gene are KGHDR and SFDVKD. DNA of the CDR3: TGTGCCACCAGGAGGCAACGGGGCGACAGGGGTGAGACCAAAAACATTCAGTACTTC. This translates into CATRRQRGDRGETKNIQYF.

This clonotype was counted only a few times. The CDR3 loop is CASSTGQGRSGANVLTF. The CDR3 nucleotides read TGTGCCAGCAGCACGGGACAGGGGAGGTCTGGGGCCAACGTCCTGACTTTC. The rearrangement links TRBV7-2 to TRBJ2-6, with 10 bases that match TRBD1. Germline V CDR1 and CDR2: SGHTA, FQGNSA. The CDR3 sequence is 17 residues long. With 5 bases clipped from V and 1 base from J, the junction kept 5 bases outside the gene matches. Full variable domain (rest looked up from reference TRBV7-2 and TRBJ2-6): GAGVSQSPSNKVTEKGKDVELRCDPISGHTALYWYRQSLGQGLEFLIYFQGNSAPDKSGLPSDRFSAERTGGSVSTLTIQRTQQEDSAVYLCASSTGQGRSGANVLTFGAGSRLTVL.

The chain's CDR3 is CASGKGAGEEETQYF. CDR3 in DNA: TGTGCCAGCGGAAAAGGAGCGGGGGAAGAAGAGACCCAGTACTTC. The V call is TRBV6-6, the J call TRBJ2-5; 8 bases fit TRBD2. Germline trimming cut 8 bases from V and 3 bases from J; bases unmatched to any gene: 11. CDR3 size: 15 residues. Germline assignment: CDR1 MNHNY and CDR2 SVGAGI (reference sequence).

This clonotype was seen once. One end of the junction is discordant with germline, which a read error may explain. CDR3 in DNA: TGTACCAGCAGCGTCCCCCCCGGACACCTATTCTATGGCTACACCTTC. Protein sequence: CTSSVPPGHLFYGYTF. V usage is TRBV9 and J usage is TRBJ1-2; D perhaps matches TRBD1 (5 bases). CDR1 SGDLS and CDR2 YYNGEE come from the germline V gene. The CDR3 length is 16 residues.

This clonotype was found a few times. The chain joins TRBV5-1 to TRBJ1-4, with 9 bases fitting TRBD1. Germline V gives CDR1 SGHRS, CDR2 YFSETQ. Trimming at V came to 4 bases and at J to 10 bases, leaving 5 bases not matched to a gene. The CDR3 consists of 13 residues. This CDR3 reads CASSEGQGAKLFF. CDR3 nucleotides: TGCGCCAGCAGCGAGGGACAGGGCGCAAAACTGTTTTTT.

Of note for this clonotype: With a far larger clone one base away, a read error is the likely cause. The V gene is TRBV18, the J gene TRBJ2-7; 9 bases align to TRBD1. Germline V gene sequence: CDR1 KGHSH, CDR2 LQKENI. CDR3 length: 14 residues. This CDR3 is CASSPPGQGYAQYF. The CDR3 DNA follows: TGTGCCAGCTCACCTCCGGGACAGGGCTACGCGCAGTACTTC.

This clonotype turned up a few times. The chain has TRBV20-1 and TRBJ2-1, with TRBD2 identical over 7 bases. Germline values: CDR1 DFQATT, CDR2 SNEGSKA (reference sequence). The CDR3 contains 17 residues. The V and J ends lost 6 bases and 5 bases, in that order; junction bases with no gene match: 19. The CDR3 nucleotides are TGCAGTGCGAGAAGGGCTAGCGGCCAGGGTATCAACAATGAGCAGTTCTTC. This translates into CSARRASGQGINNEQFF.

This clonotype was seen more than once but under ten times. The genes are TRBV12-3 or TRBV12-4 and TRBJ2-7, with D maybe TRBD1 (5 bases). V was shortened by 6 bases and J by 2 bases, with 11 bases between the two germline ends. CDR3 size: 13 residues. The CDR3, as DNA: TGTGCCAGCAGCCCAGGGTGGCCCTACGAGCAGTACTTC. Translated, it gives CASSPGWPYEQYF.

The chain recombines TRBV20-1 with TRBJ2-3, with 10 bases matching TRBD1. The CDR3 has 17 residues. With V trimmed by 5 bases and J by 4 bases, 15 bases remained unmatched. Germline V gives CDR1 DFQATT, CDR2 SNEGSKA (reference sequence). The CDR3 reads CSASGGGTGVSPDTQYF. As DNA, the CDR3 is TGCAGTGCTTCCGGAGGGGGGACAGGGGTCAGCCCAGATACGCAGTATTTT.